This T cell receptor beta chain was obtained from a study of T cell responses to AZD1222 COVID-19 vaccine. Study observations and caveats: Spike-specific TCR repertoires showed rising breadth and depth after two AZD1222 doses. Repertoire samples came only from after the peak T cell response. Reportedly, nearly half the spike-specific TCRs target unmutated variant regions.

A remark on this clone: Antigen specificity is unknown.

The data were produced by immunoSEQ multiplex PCR, yet TCRdb's version contains in-frame clones alone and is incomplete. The repertoire holds roughly 120,000 clones, with roughly 90% as singletons. V was pared by 4 bases and J by 6 bases, with 7 bases between. This CDR3 contains 11 residues. Germline CDR1 and CDR2: SGHDN and FVKESK. The source is an adult in good health. The chain combines TRBV14 with TRBJ2-7; unclear D gene. This specimen consisted of peripheral blood, obtained on day 0 of AZD1222 vaccination. The CDR3 bases are TGTGCCAGCAGCCTTGGACCCGAGCAGTACTTC. Protein sequence: CASSLGPEQYF.